This is a list of T cell receptor beta chains from one sample in a study of cytomegalovirus exposure and HLA in healthy donors. Measured with immunoSEQ multiplex PCR; TCRdb has only the in-frame clones, and not every one. This table has about 150,000 clones, around four fifths appearing once. The sequencing sample was made of PBMCs. The receptors were sampled from a boy aged 2-9 years in good health and CMV-seronegative. Both conserved end residues are part of each CDR3. Each record gives: clone size, J gene, D gene, V gene, CDR3 DNA, CDR3 protein. A D gene is named only where the DNA matches it firmly. Expanded clones get a size class; other rows say once, few or many, or leave the size out.

abundance: -
j_gene: TRBJ2-7
d_gene: -
v_gene: TRBV27
CDR3nt: TGTGCCAGCAGTTTATCGGGGGCCCCAAACGAGCAGTACTTC
CDR3aa: CASSLSGAPNEQYF

abundance: -
j_gene: TRBJ1-1
d_gene: -
v_gene: TRBV30
CDR3nt: TGTGCCTGGAGCTCAGGGTTCGCTGAAGCTTTCTTT
CDR3aa: CAWSSGFAEAFF

abundance: -
j_gene: TRBJ2-3
d_gene: TRBD2
v_gene: TRBV7-2
CDR3nt: TGTGCCAGCAGCGTGCAAGGACTAGCGGGTGGTGGGACGCAGTATTTT
CDR3aa: CASSVQGLAGGGTQYF

abundance: -
j_gene: TRBJ1-3
d_gene: -
v_gene: TRBV27
CDR3nt: TGTGCCAGCAGCCGGGGAGGAAGAAGCTCTGGAAACACCATATATTTT
CDR3aa: CASSRGGRSSGNTIYF

abundance: few
j_gene: TRBJ1-1
d_gene: TRBD1
v_gene: TRBV29-1
CDR3nt: TGCAGCGTTTCCCATCCCAGAGGGACAGGGGGTGTGGTGGCTTTCTTT
CDR3aa: CSVSHPRGTGGVVAFF

abundance: -
j_gene: TRBJ2-1
d_gene: -
v_gene: TRBV7-2
CDR3nt: TGTGCCAGCAGCCCGCGGGTTCGTGAGCAGTTCTTC
CDR3aa: CASSPRVREQFF

abundance: -
j_gene: TRBJ2-2
d_gene: TRBD2
v_gene: TRBV11-2
CDR3nt: TGTGCCAGCAGCTTAGCTTGGCGGGAGATCTCCGGGGAGCTGTTTTTT
CDR3aa: CASSLAWREISGELFF

abundance: once
j_gene: TRBJ1-2
d_gene: TRBD1
v_gene: TRBV5-6
CDR3nt: TGTGCCAGCAGCTTGTTGGGACAGGGGAGGATGGGAGCTAACTATGGCTACACCTTC
CDR3aa: CASSLLGQGRMGANYGYTF

abundance: few
j_gene: TRBJ2-7
d_gene: TRBD1
v_gene: TRBV6-1
CDR3nt: TGTGCCAGCAGTGAGGACAGGGCAAGGGGCTACGAGCAGTACTTC
CDR3aa: CASSEDRARGYEQYF

abundance: few
j_gene: TRBJ2-7
d_gene: TRBD1
v_gene: TRBV7-9
CDR3nt: TGTGCCAGCAGCCGACAGGGCAGCGAGCAGTACTTC
CDR3aa: CASSRQGSEQYF

abundance: -
j_gene: TRBJ2-7
d_gene: -
v_gene: TRBV15
CDR3nt: TGTGCCACCAGCAGAGTCCTAGCCGGATCGGTAGAGCAGTACTTC
CDR3aa: CATSRVLAGSVEQYF

abundance: -
j_gene: TRBJ2-7
d_gene: -
v_gene: TRBV7-9
CDR3nt: TGTGCCAGCAGCTTTTTCCTGATCGAGCAGTACTTC
CDR3aa: CASSFFLIEQYF

abundance: few
j_gene: TRBJ2-3
d_gene: TRBD2
v_gene: TRBV5-4
CDR3nt: TGTGCCAGCAGCTTGCTCTTAGCGGGGGGACCAGATACGCAGTATTTT
CDR3aa: CASSLLLAGGPDTQYF

abundance: -
j_gene: TRBJ2-7
d_gene: TRBD1
v_gene: TRBV4-2
CDR3nt: TGTGCCAGCAGCCAAGAAAGGGGGCCTCGCATCTACGAGCAGTACTTC
CDR3aa: CASSQERGPRIYEQYF

abundance: -
j_gene: TRBJ2-1
d_gene: TRBD2
v_gene: TRBV11-3
CDR3nt: TGTGCCAGCAGCTTATGGGGGGAGGGCTACAATGAGCAGTTCTTC
CDR3aa: CASSLWGEGYNEQFF

abundance: -
j_gene: TRBJ1-5
d_gene: TRBD1
v_gene: TRBV5-1
CDR3nt: TGCGCCAGCAGCTTGGTGCCAGGGGGCAGGCAGCCCCAGCATTTT
CDR3aa: CASSLVPGGRQPQHF

abundance: -
j_gene: TRBJ2-7
d_gene: TRBD1
v_gene: TRBV5-1
CDR3nt: TGCGCCAGCAGCTTGGGGGACAGATACGAGCAGTACTTC
CDR3aa: CASSLGDRYEQYF

abundance: once
j_gene: TRBJ2-7
d_gene: TRBD1
v_gene: TRBV28
CDR3nt: TGTGCCAGCAGACCTGACAGGGGAACCTACGAGCAGTACTTC
CDR3aa: CASRPDRGTYEQYF

abundance: -
j_gene: TRBJ2-7
d_gene: TRBD2
v_gene: TRBV5-1
CDR3nt: TGCGCCAGCAGCCGGGAGGGGGGGCGGTGGTACGAGCAGTACTTC
CDR3aa: CASSREGGRWYEQYF

abundance: -
j_gene: TRBJ1-4
d_gene: TRBD1
v_gene: TRBV10-3
CDR3nt: TGTGCCATCAGTGGGGGACAGGGGGCCGGTGAAAAACTGTTTTTT
CDR3aa: CAISGGQGAGEKLFF

abundance: -
j_gene: TRBJ1-5
d_gene: TRBD1
v_gene: TRBV28
CDR3nt: TGTGCCACCTATTCACCTCCAAAGGGGGCGAGTCCCCAGCATTTT
CDR3aa: CATYSPPKGASPQHF

abundance: medium-sized
j_gene: TRBJ2-1
d_gene: -
v_gene: TRBV4-2
CDR3nt: TGTGCCAGCAGCCAAGATAATTCTGGAGGCTACAATGAGCAGTTCTTC
CDR3aa: CASSQDNSGGYNEQFF

abundance: -
j_gene: TRBJ2-7
d_gene: -
v_gene: TRBV6-6
CDR3nt: TGTGCCAGCAGCCGAACGAGGGATTCCTCCTACGAGCAGTACTTC
CDR3aa: CASSRTRDSSYEQYF

abundance: few
j_gene: TRBJ2-2
d_gene: -
v_gene: TRBV6-1
CDR3nt: TGTGCCAGCACCCTGGGGGCGGCTAGTGGCGGGGAGCTGTTTTTT
CDR3aa: CASTLGAASGGELFF

abundance: -
j_gene: TRBJ2-1
d_gene: -
v_gene: TRBV4-3
CDR3nt: TGCGCCAGCAGCCAAATGTTGGCGGCTACGACGGGCAATGAGCAGTTCTTC
CDR3aa: CASSQMLAATTGNEQFF

abundance: -
j_gene: TRBJ1-6
d_gene: -
v_gene: TRBV11-3
CDR3nt: TGTGCCAGCAGCGACACCCTACATTCACCCCTCCACTTT
CDR3aa: CASSDTLHSPLHF

abundance: -
j_gene: TRBJ1-2
d_gene: TRBD1
v_gene: TRBV7-2
CDR3nt: TGTGCCAGCAGCTTAGCTCGACAGGGCGCTCTAGCTAACTATGGCTACACCTTC
CDR3aa: CASSLARQGALANYGYTF

abundance: -
j_gene: TRBJ2-3
d_gene: TRBD1
v_gene: TRBV7-2
CDR3nt: TGTGCCAGCAGCTTAGCTTCGAGGCGAACAGGGGGCCAGACAGATACGCAGTATTTT
CDR3aa: CASSLASRRTGGQTDTQYF

abundance: once
j_gene: TRBJ2-7
d_gene: TRBD2
v_gene: TRBV6-1
CDR3nt: TGTGCCAGCAGTGAAGGGCTAGCGGGAGCCCACGAGCAGTACTTC
CDR3aa: CASSEGLAGAHEQYF

abundance: -
j_gene: TRBJ2-3
d_gene: -
v_gene: TRBV11-3
CDR3nt: TGTGCCAGCAGCTTAGTTCGGAGGCCTAGCACAGATACGCAGTATTTT
CDR3aa: CASSLVRRPSTDTQYF

abundance: -
j_gene: TRBJ2-1
d_gene: TRBD2
v_gene: TRBV6-1
CDR3nt: TGTGCCAGCAGTGGAGATCTAGTAGCGGGGACCCTAATGGATGAGCAGTTCTTC
CDR3aa: CASSGDLVAGTLMDEQFF

abundance: -
j_gene: TRBJ1-1
d_gene: -
v_gene: TRBV7-9
CDR3nt: TGTGCCAGCAGCTTTATAATTCCTAACACTGAAGCTTTCTTT
CDR3aa: CASSFIIPNTEAFF

abundance: -
j_gene: TRBJ1-1
d_gene: TRBD1
v_gene: TRBV7-6
CDR3nt: TGTGCCAGCAGCTTAGGGGACAGGCGAGGGGCTTTCTTT
CDR3aa: CASSLGDRRGAFF

abundance: once
j_gene: TRBJ2-1
d_gene: TRBD1
v_gene: TRBV7-9
CDR3nt: TGTGCCAGCAGCTTAGCTGAGGGGGCCCAAAATGAGCAGTTCTTC
CDR3aa: CASSLAEGAQNEQFF

abundance: -
j_gene: TRBJ2-7
d_gene: -
v_gene: TRBV7-6
CDR3nt: TGTGCCAGCAGCTTAGAGGTGTCCTCAGGCTGGTTTTCCTACGAGCAGTACTTC
CDR3aa: CASSLEVSSGWFSYEQYF

abundance: -
j_gene: TRBJ1-2
d_gene: -
v_gene: TRBV7-3
CDR3nt: TGTGCCAGCAGCCTTGGTCCGGGACTCAACTATGGCTACACCTTC
CDR3aa: CASSLGPGLNYGYTF

abundance: -
j_gene: TRBJ2-3
d_gene: -
v_gene: TRBV10-3
CDR3nt: TGTGCCATCAGTGAGTCATCGGTATCAGATACGCAGTATTTT
CDR3aa: CAISESSVSDTQYF

abundance: -
j_gene: TRBJ1-3
d_gene: -
v_gene: TRBV6-6
CDR3nt: TGTGCCAGCAGTTCAGGGTCTGGAAACACCATATATTTT
CDR3aa: CASSSGSGNTIYF

abundance: -
j_gene: TRBJ2-2
d_gene: -
v_gene: TRBV18
CDR3nt: TGTGCCAGCTCACCACTGGAGAGGGCCACCGGGGAGCTGTTTTTT
CDR3aa: CASSPLERATGELFF

abundance: -
j_gene: TRBJ1-1
d_gene: TRBD1
v_gene: TRBV5-1
CDR3nt: TGCGCCAGCAGCTTTAGGCGGACAGGGTATTCGAACACTGAAGCTTTCTTT
CDR3aa: CASSFRRTGYSNTEAFF

abundance: -
j_gene: TRBJ2-7
d_gene: -
v_gene: TRBV6-5
CDR3nt: TGTGCCAGCAGTTACGGGTGGTCGGGATCCGAGTACGAGCAGTACTTC
CDR3aa: CASSYGWSGSEYEQYF

abundance: -
j_gene: TRBJ1-2
d_gene: -
v_gene: TRBV18
CDR3nt: TGTGCCAGCTCACGTGAGCTGGGCTACACCTTC
CDR3aa: CASSRELGYTF

abundance: -
j_gene: TRBJ1-2
d_gene: -
v_gene: TRBV2
CDR3nt: TGTGCCAGCAGCCTGGGGGGGAACCATGGCTACACCTTC
CDR3aa: CASSLGGNHGYTF